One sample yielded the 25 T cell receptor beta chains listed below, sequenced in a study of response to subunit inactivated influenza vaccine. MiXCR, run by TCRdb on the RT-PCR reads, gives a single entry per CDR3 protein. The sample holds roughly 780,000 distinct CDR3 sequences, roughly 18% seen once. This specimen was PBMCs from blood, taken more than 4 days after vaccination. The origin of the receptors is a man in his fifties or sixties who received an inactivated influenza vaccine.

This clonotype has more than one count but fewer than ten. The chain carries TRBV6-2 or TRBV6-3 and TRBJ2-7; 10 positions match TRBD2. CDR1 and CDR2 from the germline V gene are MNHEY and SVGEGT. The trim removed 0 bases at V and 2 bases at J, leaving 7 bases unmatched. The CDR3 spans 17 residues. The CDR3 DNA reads TGTGCCAGCAGTTACTCGATAGTAGCGGGGGGCGCCTACGAGCAGTACTTC. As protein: CASSYSIVAGGAYEQYF.

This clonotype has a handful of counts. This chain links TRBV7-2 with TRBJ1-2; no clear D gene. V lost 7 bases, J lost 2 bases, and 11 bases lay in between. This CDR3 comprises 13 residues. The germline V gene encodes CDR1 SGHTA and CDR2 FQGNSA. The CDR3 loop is CASILDGNYGYTF. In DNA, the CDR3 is TGTGCCAGCATCTTGGACGGGAACTATGGCTACACCTTC.

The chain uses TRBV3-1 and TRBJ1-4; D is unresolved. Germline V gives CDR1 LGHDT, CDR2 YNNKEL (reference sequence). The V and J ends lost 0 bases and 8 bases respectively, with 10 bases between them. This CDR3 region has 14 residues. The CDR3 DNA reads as TGTGCCAGCAGCCAAGAAGGCCGGGGAGAAAAACTGTTTTTT. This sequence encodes CASSQEGRGEKLFF.

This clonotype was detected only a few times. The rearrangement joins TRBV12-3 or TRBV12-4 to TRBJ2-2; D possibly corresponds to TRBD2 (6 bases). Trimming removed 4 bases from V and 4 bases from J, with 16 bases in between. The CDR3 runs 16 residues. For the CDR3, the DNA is TGTGCCAGCAGTTGGCTCCAGATGGGGGGCACCGGGGAGCTGTTTTTT. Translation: CASSWLQMGGTGELFF.

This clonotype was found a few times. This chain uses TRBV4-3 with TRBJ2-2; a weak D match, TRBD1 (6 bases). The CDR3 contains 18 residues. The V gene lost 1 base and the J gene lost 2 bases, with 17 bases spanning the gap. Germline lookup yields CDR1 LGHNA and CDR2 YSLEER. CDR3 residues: CASSQGEDRSLNTGELFF. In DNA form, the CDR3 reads TGCGCCAGCAGCCAAGGGGAAGACAGGAGTCTTAACACCGGGGAGCTGTTTTTT.

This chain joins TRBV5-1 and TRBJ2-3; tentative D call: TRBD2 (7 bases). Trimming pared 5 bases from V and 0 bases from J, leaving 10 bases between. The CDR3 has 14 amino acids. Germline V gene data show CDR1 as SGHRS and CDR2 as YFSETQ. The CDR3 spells CASRGGASTDTQYF. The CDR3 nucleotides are TGCGCCAGCAGAGGGGGGGCGAGCACAGATACGCAGTATTTT.

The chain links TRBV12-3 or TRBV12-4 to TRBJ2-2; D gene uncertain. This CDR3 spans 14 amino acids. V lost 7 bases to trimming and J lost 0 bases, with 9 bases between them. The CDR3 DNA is TGTGCCAGCACAGGATCCTCGAACACCGGGGAGCTGTTTTTT. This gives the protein CASTGSSNTGELFF.

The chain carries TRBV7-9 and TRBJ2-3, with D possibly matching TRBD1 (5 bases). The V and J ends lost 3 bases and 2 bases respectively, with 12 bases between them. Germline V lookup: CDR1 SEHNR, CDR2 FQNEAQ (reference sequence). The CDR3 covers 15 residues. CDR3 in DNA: TGTGCCAGCAGCTTTCTCCAGGGCTTCACAGATACGCAGTATTTT. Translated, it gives CASSFLQGFTDTQYF. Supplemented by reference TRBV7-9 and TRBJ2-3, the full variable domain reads DTGVSQNPRHKITKRGQNVTFRCDPISEHNRLYWYRQTLGQGPEFLTYFQNEAQLEKSRLLSDRFSAERPKGSFSTLEIQRTEQGDSAMYLCASSFLQGFTDTQYFGPGTRLTVL.

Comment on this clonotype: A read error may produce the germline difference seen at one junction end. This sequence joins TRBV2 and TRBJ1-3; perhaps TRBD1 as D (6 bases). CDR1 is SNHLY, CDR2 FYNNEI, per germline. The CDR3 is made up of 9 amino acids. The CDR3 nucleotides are TGTGCCAGACGACCGGGACACAACTTT. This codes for CARRPGHNF.

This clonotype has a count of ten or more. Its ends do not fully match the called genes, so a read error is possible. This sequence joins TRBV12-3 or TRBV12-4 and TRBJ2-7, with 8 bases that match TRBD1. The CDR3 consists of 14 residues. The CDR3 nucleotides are TGCGCCAGCAGTCTTGACAGGGGAGCCTACGAGCAGTACTTC. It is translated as CASSLDRGAYEQYF.

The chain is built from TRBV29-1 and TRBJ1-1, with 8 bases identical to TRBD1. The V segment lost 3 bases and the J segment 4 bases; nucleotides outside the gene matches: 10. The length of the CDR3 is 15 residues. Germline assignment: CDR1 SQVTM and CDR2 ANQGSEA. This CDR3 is CSVDYSGGATTEAFF. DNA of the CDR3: TGCAGCGTTGATTATTCAGGGGGCGCGACCACTGAAGCTTTCTTT.

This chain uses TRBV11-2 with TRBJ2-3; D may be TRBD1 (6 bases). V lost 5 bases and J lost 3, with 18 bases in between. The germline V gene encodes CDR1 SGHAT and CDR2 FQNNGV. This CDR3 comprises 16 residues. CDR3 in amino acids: CASSQGSRVRTDTQYF. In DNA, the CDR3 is TGTGCCAGCAGCCAGGGGTCCAGGGTCAGAACAGATACGCAGTATTTT.

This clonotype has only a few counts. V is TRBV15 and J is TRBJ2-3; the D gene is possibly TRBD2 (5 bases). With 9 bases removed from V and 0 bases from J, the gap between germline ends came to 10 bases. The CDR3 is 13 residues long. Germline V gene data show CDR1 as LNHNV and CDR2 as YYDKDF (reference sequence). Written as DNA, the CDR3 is TGTGCCACTGCGTGGACTAGCACAGATACGCAGTATTTT. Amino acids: CATAWTSTDTQYF.

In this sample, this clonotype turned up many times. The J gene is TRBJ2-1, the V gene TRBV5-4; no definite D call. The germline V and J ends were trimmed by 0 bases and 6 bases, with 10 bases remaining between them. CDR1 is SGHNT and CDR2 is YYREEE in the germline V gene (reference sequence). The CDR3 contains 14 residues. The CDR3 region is CASSLDKGLNEQFF. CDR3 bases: TGTGCCAGCAGCTTGGATAAGGGTCTCAATGAGCAGTTCTTC.

Here the CDR3 DNA reads TGCAGTGCTAGAAGGGGTAGCGGGAGGTACGAGCAGTACTTC. Translated: CSARRGSGRYEQYF. This sequence joins TRBV20-1 and TRBJ2-7; 10 bases are shared with TRBD2. This CDR3 is built from 14 residues. Germline CDR1 is DFQATT and CDR2 is SNEGSKA (reference sequence). V lost 2 bases to trimming and J lost 4 bases; unmatched junction nucleotides: 5.

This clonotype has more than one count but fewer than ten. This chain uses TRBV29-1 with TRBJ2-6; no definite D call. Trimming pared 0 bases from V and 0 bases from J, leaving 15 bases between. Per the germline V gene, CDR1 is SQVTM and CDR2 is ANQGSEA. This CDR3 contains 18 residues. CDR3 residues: CSVEDNVPTDSGANVLTF. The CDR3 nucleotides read TGCAGCGTTGAAGATAACGTTCCCACAGACTCTGGGGCCAACGTCCTGACTTTC.

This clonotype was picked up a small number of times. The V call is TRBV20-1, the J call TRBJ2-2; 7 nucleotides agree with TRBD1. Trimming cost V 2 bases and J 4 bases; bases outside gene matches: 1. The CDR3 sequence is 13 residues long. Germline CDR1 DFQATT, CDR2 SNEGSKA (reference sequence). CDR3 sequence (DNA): TGCAGTGCTAGATGGGACAGCACCGGGGAGCTGTTTTTT. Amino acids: CSARWDSTGELFF.

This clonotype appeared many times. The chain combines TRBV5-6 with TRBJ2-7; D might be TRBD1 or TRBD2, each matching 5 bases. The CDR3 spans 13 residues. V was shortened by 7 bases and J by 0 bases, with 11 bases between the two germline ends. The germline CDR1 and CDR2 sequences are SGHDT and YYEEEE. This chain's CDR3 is CASSPGPSYEQYF. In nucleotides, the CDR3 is TGTGCCAGCTCACCGGGACCCTCCTACGAGCAGTACTTC.

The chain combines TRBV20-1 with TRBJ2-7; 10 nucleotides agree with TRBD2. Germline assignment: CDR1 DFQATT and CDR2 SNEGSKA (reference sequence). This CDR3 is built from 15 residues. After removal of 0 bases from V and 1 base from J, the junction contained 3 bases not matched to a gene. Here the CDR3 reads CSARDSSGSSYEQYF. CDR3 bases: TGCAGTGCTAGAGATTCTAGCGGGAGTTCCTACGAGCAGTACTTC.

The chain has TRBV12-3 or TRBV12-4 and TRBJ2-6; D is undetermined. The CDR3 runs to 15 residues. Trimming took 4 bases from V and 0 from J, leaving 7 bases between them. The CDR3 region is CASSSEASGANVLTF. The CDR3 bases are TGTGCCAGCAGTTCTGAAGCCTCTGGGGCCAACGTCCTGACTTTC.

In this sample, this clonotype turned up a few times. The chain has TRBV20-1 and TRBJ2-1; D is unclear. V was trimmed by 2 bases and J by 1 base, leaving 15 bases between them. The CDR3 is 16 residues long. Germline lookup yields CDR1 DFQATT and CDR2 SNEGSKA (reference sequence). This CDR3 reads CSARHPEAGSYNEQFF. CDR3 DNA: TGCAGTGCTAGACACCCTGAAGCTGGATCCTACAATGAGCAGTTCTTC.

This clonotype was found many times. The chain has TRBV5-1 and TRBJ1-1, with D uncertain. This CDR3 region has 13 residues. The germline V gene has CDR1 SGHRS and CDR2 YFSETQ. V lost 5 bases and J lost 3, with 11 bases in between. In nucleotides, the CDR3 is TGCGCCAGCAGATCGGGCTCGGACACTGAAGCTTTCTTT. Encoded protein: CASRSGSDTEAFF.

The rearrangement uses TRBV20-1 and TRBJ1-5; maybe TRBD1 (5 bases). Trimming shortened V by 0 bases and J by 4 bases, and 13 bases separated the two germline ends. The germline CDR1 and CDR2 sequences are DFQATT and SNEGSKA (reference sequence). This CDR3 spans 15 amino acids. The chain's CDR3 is CSARDEGAINQPQHF. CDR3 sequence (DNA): TGCAGTGCTAGAGATGAAGGGGCCATAAATCAGCCCCAGCATTTT.

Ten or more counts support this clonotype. The CDR3 loop reads CSATHRGQDYGYTF. The CDR3 DNA is TGCAGTGCTACCCACAGGGGGCAGGACTATGGCTACACCTTC. The gene calls are TRBV20-1 and TRBJ1-2; 9 positions match TRBD1. V was clipped by 4 bases and J by 3 bases; unmatched bases: 6. This CDR3 spans 14 amino acids. Germline values: CDR1 DFQATT, CDR2 SNEGSKA (reference sequence).

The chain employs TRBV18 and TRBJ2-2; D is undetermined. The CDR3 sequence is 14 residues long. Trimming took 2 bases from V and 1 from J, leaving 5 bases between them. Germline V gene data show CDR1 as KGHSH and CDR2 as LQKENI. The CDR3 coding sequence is TGTGCCAGCTCACCAGTAGGGAACACCGGGGAGCTGTTTTTT. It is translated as CASSPVGNTGELFF. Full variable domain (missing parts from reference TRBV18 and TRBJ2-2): NAGVMQNPRHLVRRRGQEARLRCSPMKGHSHVYWYRQLPEEGLKFMVYLQKENIIDESGMPKERFSAEFPKEGPSILRIQQVVRGDSAAYFCASSPVGNTGELFFGEGSRLTVL.